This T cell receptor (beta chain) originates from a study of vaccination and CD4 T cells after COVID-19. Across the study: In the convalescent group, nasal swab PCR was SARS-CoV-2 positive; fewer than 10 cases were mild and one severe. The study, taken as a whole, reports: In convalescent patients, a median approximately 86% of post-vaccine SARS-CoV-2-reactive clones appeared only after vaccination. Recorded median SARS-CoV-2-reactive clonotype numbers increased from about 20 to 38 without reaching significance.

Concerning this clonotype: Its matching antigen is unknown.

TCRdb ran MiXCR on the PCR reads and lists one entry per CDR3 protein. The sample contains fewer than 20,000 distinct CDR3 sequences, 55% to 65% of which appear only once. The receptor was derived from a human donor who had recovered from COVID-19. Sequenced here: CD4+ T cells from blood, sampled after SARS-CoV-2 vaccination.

The CDR3 is CATMGIRREGLRGQFF. The CDR3 bases are TGTGCCACGATGGGGATTCGGCGGGAGGGCCTTAGGGGTCAGTTCTTC. This chain connects TRBV6-1 to TRBJ2-1; 9 bases map to TRBD2. V gave up 10 bases and J gave up 13 bases; unmatched junction bases: 23. The CDR3 contains 16 residues. Germline CDR1 reads MNHNS; CDR2 reads SASEGT.